Following are 16 T cell receptor beta chains from one sample sequenced in a study of OX40 agonist ivuxolimab in advanced cancers. TCRdb's table, derived via immunoSEQ multiplex PCR, lists solely in-frame clones and lacks some. The sample carries around 65,000 clones, 70% to 90% recorded once. Material: CD4+ or CD8+ T cells sorted from blood, obtained in a trial of the OX40 agonist ivuxolimab. Receptor source: an adult with an advanced solid tumor such as melanoma, head and neck, liver or kidney cancer.

The chain recombines TRBV27 with TRBJ2-1; maybe TRBD2 (5 bases). Trimming pared 4 bases from V and 5 bases from J, leaving 9 bases between. In germline, CDR1 is MNHEY, CDR2 SMNVEV (reference sequence). The CDR3 contains 13 residues. The chain's CDR3 is CASSSGVNNEQFF. The CDR3 bases are TGTGCCAGCAGTTCCGGGGTTAACAATGAGCAGTTCTTC.

This clone was counted once. The J gene is TRBJ1-6, the V gene TRBV27; D unresolved. Germline values: CDR1 MNHEY, CDR2 SMNVEV (reference sequence). CDR3 size: 14 residues. V lost 3 bases and J lost 0, with 3 bases in between. The CDR3 region is CASSFSSYNSPLHF. CDR3 DNA sequence: TGTGCCAGCAGTTTCAGCTCCTATAATTCACCCCTCCACTTT.

This clone was recorded once. The V gene is TRBV2, the J gene TRBJ2-1; 10 positions match TRBD2. Unmatched junction bases numbered 15, after V lost 0 bases and J lost 7 bases. The CDR3 is made up of 19 amino acids. The germline gives CDR1 SNHLY, CDR2 FYNNEI. Here the CDR3 reads CASSEARLGAGGPGNEQFF. CDR3 DNA sequence: TGTGCCAGCAGTGAAGCCCGACTAGGAGCGGGAGGGCCGGGAAATGAGCAGTTCTTC.

The V call is TRBV4-3, the J call TRBJ1-5; the D is unclear. The CDR3 spans 15 residues. Germline V gene sequence: CDR1 LGHNA, CDR2 YSLEER. The V and J ends lost 0 bases and 7 bases respectively, with 13 bases between them. CDR3 nucleotides: TGCGCCAGCAGCCAAGAAAGAGGGTTGGGGCAGCCCCAGCATTTT. Protein: CASSQERGLGQPQHF.

The J gene is TRBJ1-6, the V gene TRBV7-8, with D perhaps TRBD1 (5 bases). V was clipped by 5 bases and J by 0 bases, with 23 bases between them. CDR3 size: 20 residues. Germline V gives CDR1 SGHVS, CDR2 FQNEAQ. CDR3 in amino acids: CASSAAAPGGKSSYNSPLHF. In DNA form, the CDR3 reads TGTGCCAGCAGCGCCGCTGCACCCGGGGGGAAAAGCTCCTATAATTCACCCCTCCACTTT.

CDR3 sequence reads: CASSLAEMNTEAFF. DNA of the CDR3: TGTGCCAGCAGCTTAGCGGAGATGAACACTGAAGCTTTCTTT. The chain joins TRBV7-9 to TRBJ1-1; no firm D call. V was pared by 0 bases and J by 0 bases, with 5 bases between. The CDR3 has 14 amino acids. CDR1 and CDR2 from the germline V gene are SEHNR and FQNEAQ (reference sequence). Combining the CDR3 with reference TRBV7-9 and TRBJ1-1 gives the whole variable domain DTGVSQNPRHKITKRGQNVTFRCDPISEHNRLYWYRQTLGQGPEFLTYFQNEAQLEKSRLLSDRFSAERPKGSFSTLEIQRTEQGDSAMYLCASSLAEMNTEAFFGQGTRLTVV.

The chain couples TRBV9 to TRBJ1-1; D remains unclear. Germline V lookup: CDR1 SGDLS, CDR2 YYNGEE. There are 13 residues in the CDR3. V gave up 5 bases and J gave up 1 base, with 9 bases separating them. CDR3 bases: TGTGCCAGCAGTGGAGGGAAGAACACTGAAGCTTTCTTT. Translated: CASSGGKNTEAFF.

The rearrangement links TRBV11-2 to TRBJ1-3, with D possibly matching TRBD1 (5 bases). The V and J ends lost 5 bases and 4 bases respectively, with 18 bases between them. The CDR3 is made up of 16 amino acids. CDR1 is SGHAT and CDR2 is FQNNGV in the germline V gene. This CDR3 is CASSASGEGTGNTIYF. CDR3 DNA sequence: TGTGCCAGCAGCGCCTCCGGTGAGGGGACGGGAAACACCATATATTTT. Full variable domain (outside the CDR3, taken from reference TRBV11-2 and TRBJ1-3): EAGVAQSPRYKIIEKRQSVAFWCNPISGHATLYWYQQILGQGPKLLIQFQNNGVVDDSQLPKDRFSAERLKGVDSTLKIQPAKLEDSAVYLCASSASGEGTGNTIYFGEGSWLTVV.

The rearrangement uses TRBV7-9 and TRBJ2-3; possible D gene TRBD2, 6 bases. V lost 4 bases and J lost 0, with 14 bases in between. Germline-derived CDR1 and CDR2 are SEHNR and FQNEAQ (reference sequence). This CDR3 contains 16 residues. The CDR3 here is CASSSTVAESTDTQYF. As DNA, the CDR3 is TGTGCCAGCAGCTCGACCGTAGCGGAAAGCACAGATACGCAGTATTTT.

V usage is TRBV6-1 and J usage is TRBJ2-5; 9 nucleotides line up with TRBD1. CDR3 size: 15 residues. With V trimmed by 7 bases and J by 2 bases, 8 bases remained unmatched. Germline V gene sequence: CDR1 MNHNS, CDR2 SASEGT. CDR3 sequence reads: CASNAQGARQETQYF. The CDR3 nucleotides are TGTGCCAGCAATGCACAGGGGGCTAGGCAAGAGACCCAGTACTTC.

The chain is built from TRBV27 and TRBJ2-3; D uncertain. The CDR3 is 14 residues long. Germline V lookup: CDR1 MNHEY, CDR2 SMNVEV (reference sequence). V was shortened by 5 bases and J by 0 bases, with 9 bases between the two germline ends. CDR3 DNA sequence: TGTGCCAGCAGTAAAAGCTCTAGCACAGATACGCAGTATTTT. Residues: CASSKSSSTDTQYF.

This chain uses TRBV5-6 with TRBJ2-1; a possible D gene is TRBD2 (6 bases). Germline CDR1 is SGHDT and CDR2 is YYEEEE. CDR3 size: 12 residues. Trimming stripped 6 bases from V and 7 bases from J, with 11 bases between. Here the CDR3 DNA reads TGTGCCAGCACCCTACTAGCAAATGAGCAGTTCTTC. Translated, it gives CASTLLANEQFF.

The genes are TRBV4-3 and TRBJ2-7; 8 positions agree with TRBD2. The germline V gene encodes CDR1 LGHNA and CDR2 YSLEER. V lost 5 bases to trimming and J lost 0 bases; unmatched junction nucleotides: 3. This CDR3 is 14 amino acids long. Written as DNA, the CDR3 is TGCGCCAGCAGCGTGACTAGCGTCTCCTACGAGCAGTACTTC. Its protein product is CASSVTSVSYEQYF.

The CDR3 bases are TGTGCCAGCAGCCGTTCCCGGGACAGGCCTAACTATGGCTACACCTTC. Its protein product is CASSRSRDRPNYGYTF. V usage is TRBV9 and J usage is TRBJ1-2, with TRBD1 matching over 8 bases. The CDR3 consists of 16 residues. Germline V gives CDR1 SGDLS, CDR2 YYNGEE. V was pared by 4 bases and J by 0 bases, with 8 bases of the junction left unmatched.

The chain combines TRBV9 with TRBJ2-3; the D is unclear. Germline V gene data show CDR1 as SGDLS and CDR2 as YYNGEE. This CDR3 comprises 12 residues. Deletions cut 3 bases from V and 1 base from J, with 3 bases between. The CDR3 nucleotides read TGTGCCAGCAGCGCCGGCACAGATACGCAGTATTTT. It codes for CASSAGTDTQYF.

The J gene is TRBJ1-5, the V gene TRBV15; D uncertain. Germline V gene data show CDR1 as LNHNV and CDR2 as YYDKDF (reference sequence). V was shortened by 1 base and J by 0 bases, with 10 bases between the two germline ends. This CDR3 has 16 residues. The CDR3 region is CATSRVRDDSNQPQHF. CDR3 nucleotides: TGTGCCACCAGCAGAGTGCGAGATGATAGCAATCAGCCCCAGCATTTT.